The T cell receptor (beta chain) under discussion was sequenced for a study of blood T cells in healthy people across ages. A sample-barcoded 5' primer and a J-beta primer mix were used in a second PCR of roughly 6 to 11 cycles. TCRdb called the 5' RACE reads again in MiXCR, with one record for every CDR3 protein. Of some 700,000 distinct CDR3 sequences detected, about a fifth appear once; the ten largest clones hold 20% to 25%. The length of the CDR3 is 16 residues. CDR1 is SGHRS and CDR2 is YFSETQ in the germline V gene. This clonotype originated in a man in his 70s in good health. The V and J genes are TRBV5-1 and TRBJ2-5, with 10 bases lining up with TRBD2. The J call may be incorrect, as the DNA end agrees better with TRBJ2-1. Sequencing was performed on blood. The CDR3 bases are TGCGCCAGCAGCTTGGTCGTAGCGGGAGGAGGAAATGAGCAGTTCTTC. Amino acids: CASSLVVAGGGNEQFF.